Listed here are 22 T cell receptor beta chains from one sample, sequenced in a study of T-cell memory formation after mild COVID-19. TCRdb recomputed calls from the 5' RACE reads with MiXCR, one row per CDR3 protein. This table has about 430,000 distinct CDR3 sequences, more than 15% appearing once. Sequences were obtained from PBMCs or a T cell subset sorted from them (not recorded which). Receptor source: a young man who had mild COVID-19 (a few samples of this study predate the infection). Cell type and time point are not known.

This clonotype showed up just a few times. The rearrangement links TRBV5-4 to TRBJ1-2; D remains unclear. The CDR3 sequence is 13 residues long. The V gene lost 2 bases and the J gene lost 3 bases, with 8 bases spanning the gap. Germline V gene data show CDR1 as SGHNT and CDR2 as YYREEE (reference sequence). The CDR3 DNA follows: TGTGCCAGCAGCTTCGAGAGGGACTATGGCTACACCTTC. This sequence encodes CASSFERDYGYTF.

This clonotype was seen only a few times. The V call is TRBV29-1, the J call TRBJ2-3, with D unresolved. V gave up 5 bases and J gave up 3 bases, with 6 bases separating them. The V gene's germline CDR1 is SQVTM and CDR2 ANQGSEA. This CDR3 has 11 residues. The CDR3 loop is CSVRRTDTQYF. DNA for the CDR3: TGCAGCGTTAGGCGGACAGATACGCAGTATTTT.

The chain joins TRBV7-8 to TRBJ2-1; D is unclear. This CDR3 spans 16 amino acids. The germline gives CDR1 SGHVS, CDR2 FQNEAQ. Trimming shortened V by 7 bases and J by 0 bases, and 16 bases separated the two germline ends. The CDR3 reads CASIDQEISSYNEQFF. CDR3 coding DNA: TGTGCCAGCATAGATCAAGAGATTAGCTCCTACAATGAGCAGTTCTTC.

The chain employs TRBV7-8 and TRBJ2-7, with 9 bases lining up with TRBD2. The CDR3 is 14 residues long. V was pared by 3 bases and J by 3 bases, with 3 bases of the junction left unmatched. Germline V gene data show CDR1 as SGHVS and CDR2 as FQNEAQ. CDR3 amino acids: CASSLRLADYEQYV. The CDR3, as DNA: TGTGCCAGCAGCTTGCGACTAGCGGACTACGAGCAGTACGTC.

V is TRBV20-1 and J is TRBJ2-5; no clear D. Trimming cost V 1 base and J 4 bases, with 7 bases left between them. In germline, CDR1 is DFQATT, CDR2 SNEGSKA (reference sequence). This CDR3 region has 12 residues. This chain's CDR3 is CSARGMRETQYF. The CDR3 bases are TGCAGTGCTAGAGGGATGAGAGAGACCCAGTACTTC.

The V gene is TRBV12-3 or TRBV12-4, the J gene TRBJ2-3, with D possibly matching TRBD1 (6 bases). Trimming removed 5 bases at V and 2 bases at J, with 29 bases between. This CDR3 comprises 20 residues. CDR3 in DNA: TGTGCCAGCAGTCCATGGTCCACAGGGTACGGTAGTAGCTCCACAGATACGCAGTATTTT. Protein product: CASSPWSTGYGSSSTDTQYF.

CDR3 sequence reads: CASRNLWGTDTQYF. CDR3 DNA sequence: TGTGCCAGCAGGAATTTATGGGGCACAGATACGCAGTATTTT. The rearrangement uses TRBV6-6 and TRBJ2-3; D is unresolved. This CDR3 has 14 residues. V gave up 6 bases and J gave up 1 base, with 11 bases separating them. Germline V lookup: CDR1 MNHNY, CDR2 SVGAGI (reference sequence).

This clonotype has more than one count but fewer than ten. At one boundary the junction diverges from the germline segment, which might be a read error. The V gene is TRBV7-6, the J gene TRBJ2-5; a weak D match, TRBD1 (6 bases). The CDR3 has 13 residues. Per germline, CDR1 SGHVS and CDR2 FNYEAQ. This chain's CDR3 is CARSLARGETQYF. CDR3 bases: TGTGCCAGAAGCTTAGCCAGGGGAGAGACCCAGTACTTC.

This clonotype has a handful of counts. V gene TRBV7-9 combines with J gene TRBJ1-2; no clear D. The germline V and J ends were trimmed by 5 bases and 4 bases, with 14 bases remaining between them. The CDR3 consists of 14 residues. CDR1 and CDR2 from the germline V gene are SEHNR and FQNEAQ (reference sequence). The CDR3 sequence: CASSVFAETYGYTF. CDR3 bases: TGTGCCAGCAGCGTATTTGCAGAGACCTATGGCTACACCTTC.

The chain carries TRBV5-1 and TRBJ2-1; the D gene is possibly TRBD2 (5 bases). The V gene lost 4 bases and the J gene lost 0 bases, with 14 bases spanning the gap. Germline CDR1 is SGHRS and CDR2 is YFSETQ. This CDR3 contains 16 residues. CDR3 protein: CASSTRASGSYNEQFF. In DNA, the CDR3 is TGCGCCAGCAGCACGAGGGCGTCAGGCTCCTACAATGAGCAGTTCTTC.

A few counts support this clonotype. The chain has TRBV15 and TRBJ2-5; a possible D gene is TRBD2 (6 bases). There are 14 residues in the CDR3. The V gene lost 5 bases and the J gene lost 4 bases, with 14 bases spanning the gap. Germline V CDR1 and CDR2: LNHNV, YYDKDF (reference sequence). DNA for the CDR3: TGTGCCACCAGCGAGGGTAGGGGAGGAGAGACCCAGTACTTC. As protein: CATSEGRGGETQYF.

The CDR3 here is CASREGQGYQPQHF. In DNA, the CDR3 is TGTGCCAGCAGGGAGGGACAGGGATATCAGCCCCAGCATTTT. V gene TRBV27 combines with J gene TRBJ1-5; 9 nucleotides match TRBD1. V trimming: 6 bases; J trimming: 5 bases; junction bases outside the gene matches: 5. The germline gives CDR1 MNHEY, CDR2 SMNVEV (reference sequence). This CDR3 has 14 residues.

This clonotype showed up many times. The genes are TRBV5-1 and TRBJ1-3; D perhaps matches TRBD1 (5 bases). V lost 2 bases and J 4 bases, leaving 13 bases between the germline ends. The CDR3 spans 15 residues. Germline lookup yields CDR1 SGHRS and CDR2 YFSETQ. The CDR3 is CASSFIPGSGNTIYF. The CDR3 nucleotides read TGCGCCAGCAGCTTCATTCCAGGGTCCGGAAACACCATATATTTT.

The chain couples TRBV6-1 to TRBJ2-7, with D perhaps TRBD2 (6 bases). Germline V lookup: CDR1 MNHNS, CDR2 SASEGT. Trimming removed 6 bases at V and 5 bases at J, with 14 bases between. The CDR3 extends over 13 amino acids. The CDR3 nucleotides read TGTGCCAGCAGAGAATCCGGGGGTCACGAGCAGTACTTC. Protein product: CASRESGGHEQYF.

The table lists this clonotype with a few counts. The chain couples TRBV12-3 or TRBV12-4 to TRBJ1-3; 10 bases align to TRBD1. The CDR3 has 16 residues. The V gene end was trimmed by 5 bases and the J gene end by 0 bases; junction bases not matched to a gene: 4. CDR3 sequence: CASSGTGDRSGNTIYF. CDR3 sequence (DNA): TGTGCCAGCAGTGGGACAGGGGACCGCTCTGGAAACACCATATATTTT.

J is TRBJ2-2 and V is TRBV2; the D is unclear. The CDR3 sequence is 13 residues long. Trimming removed 7 bases at V and 6 bases at J, with 12 bases between. Germline assignment: CDR1 SNHLY and CDR2 FYNNEI. CDR3 nucleotides: TGTGCCAGCAAGGTCGAGGTCTCCGGGGAGCTGTTTTTT. Its protein product is CASKVEVSGELFF.

The chain joins TRBV6-2 or TRBV6-3 to TRBJ2-5, with D possibly matching TRBD1 (6 bases). The germline V gene encodes CDR1 MNHEY and CDR2 SVGEGT. The CDR3 has 12 amino acids. Trimming left V 8 bases short and J 5 bases short, with 12 bases between. Here the CDR3 reads CASGGPVETQYF. In DNA form, the CDR3 reads TGTGCCAGCGGGGGCCCAGTGGAGACCCAGTACTTC.

The chain couples TRBV4-1 to TRBJ2-5; D gene unclear. Germline CDR1 reads MGHRA; CDR2 reads YSYEKL. The length of the CDR3 is 12 residues. V was pared by 4 bases and J by 3 bases, with 6 bases between. CDR3 residues: CASSPHEETQYF. In DNA, the CDR3 is TGCGCCAGCAGCCCACACGAAGAGACCCAGTACTTC.

This clonotype was observed a few times. V usage is TRBV6-5 and J usage is TRBJ1-1; D is undetermined. The CDR3 has 13 residues. CDR1 is MNHEY, CDR2 SVGAGI, per germline. The V end was cut by 0 bases, the J end by 7 bases, with 9 bases between. CDR3 nucleotides: TGTGCCAGCAGTTACTCGTTACAGATTGAAGCTTTCTTT. Translating it yields CASSYSLQIEAFF.

Concerning this clonotype: This could be a read error, since a much larger clone is one nucleotide away. The rearrangement uses TRBV20-1 and TRBJ1-2; D possibly corresponds to TRBD1 (5 bases). Between the trimmed V and J ends, which lost 7 bases and 0 bases, there was a span of 18 bases. The CDR3 totals 15 residues. Germline V gene lookup returns CDR1 DFQATT and CDR2 SNEGSKA (reference sequence). The CDR3, as DNA: TGCAGTGATAGGGGAGGGGACGGGGCTAACTATGGCTACACCTTC. Translating gives CSDRGGDGANYGYTF.

This clonotype was detected a few times. The rearrangement links TRBV7-9 to TRBJ2-1; 10 bases fit TRBD2. Germline assignment: CDR1 SEHNR and CDR2 FQNEAQ (reference sequence). The V gene end was trimmed by 6 bases and the J gene end by 8 bases; junction bases not matched to a gene: 4. The CDR3 is made up of 13 amino acids. The CDR3: CASRSGGADEQFF. The CDR3 nucleotides read TGTGCCAGCAGAAGCGGGGGGGCCGATGAGCAGTTCTTC.

V and J are TRBV7-8 and TRBJ1-3; TRBD1 is a possible D gene (6 bases). CDR1 SGHVS and CDR2 FQNEAQ come from the germline V gene. The germline V and J ends were trimmed by 2 bases and 3 bases, with 20 bases remaining between them. This CDR3 region has 18 residues. The CDR3: CASSLWSWLGAFGNTIYF. The CDR3, as DNA: TGTGCCAGCAGCTTATGGTCCTGGTTGGGGGCTTTTGGAAACACCATATATTTT.